The 14 T cell receptor beta chains presented below share a single source sample, sequenced in a study of T cell repertoires in cytomegalovirus infection. TCRdb itself ran the reads through MiXCR, one entry per CDR3 protein. Found here are over 150,000 distinct CDR3 sequences, 15% to 20% of them singletons; the top ten hold around 27%. The sample consisted of CD8+ T cells from PBMCs. These receptors were collected from a human donor in good health (CMV status not recorded). Some clones in this sample may be carry-over from other donors' samples.

This clonotype was seen only a few times. CDR3 sequence reads: CASSSSRTTNEKLFF. CDR3 sequence (DNA): TGTGCCAGCAGTTCCTCACGGACAACTAATGAAAAACTGTTTTTT. The chain has TRBV28 and TRBJ1-4; D is unresolved. The CDR3 runs to 15 residues. The V gene lost 4 bases and the J gene lost 0 bases, with 9 bases spanning the gap. Germline CDR1 and CDR2: MDHEN and SYDVKM. Supplemented by reference TRBV28 and TRBJ1-4, the full variable domain reads DVKVTQSSRYLVKRTGEKVFLECVQDMDHENMFWYRQDPGLGLRLIYFSYDVKMKEKGDIPEGYSVSREKKERFSLILESASTNQTSMYLCASSSSRTTNEKLFFGSGTQLSVL.

The V call is TRBV28, the J call TRBJ1-2; D perhaps matches TRBD1 (5 bases). The CDR3 loop spans 15 amino acids. Trimming took off 5 bases at V and 1 base at J, with 14 bases between the two ends. Germline assignment: CDR1 MDHEN and CDR2 SYDVKM. In DNA, the CDR3 is TGTGCCAGCAGTGGCTCGACAGTAAATAACTATGGCTACACCTTC. Translating gives CASSGSTVNNYGYTF.

J is TRBJ1-3 and V is TRBV7-9; D is undetermined. V lost 6 bases to trimming and J lost 3 bases, with 9 bases between them. Germline-derived CDR1 and CDR2 are SEHNR and FQNEAQ (reference sequence). The CDR3 sequence is 13 residues long. The CDR3 DNA is TGTGCCAGCAGATCGACATTTGGAAACACCATATATTTT. Translation gives CASRSTFGNTIYF. The entire variable domain, with the rest obtained from reference TRBV7-9 and TRBJ1-3, is as follows: DTGVSQNPRHKITKRGQNVTFRCDPISEHNRLYWYRQTLGQGPEFLTYFQNEAQLEKSRLLSDRFSAERPKGSFSTLEIQRTEQGDSAMYLCASRSTFGNTIYFGEGSWLTVV.

This clonotype was counted between two and nine times. The chain combines TRBV7-9 with TRBJ1-2, with a possible D match to TRBD1 (5 bases). Deletions cut 5 bases from V and 6 bases from J, with 28 bases between. The CDR3 contains 18 residues. The germline gives CDR1 SEHNR, CDR2 FQNEAQ (reference sequence). This CDR3 is CASSTPGFAPGTNDGYTF. CDR3 nucleotides: TGTGCCAGCAGCACCCCAGGGTTCGCCCCCGGAACGAACGATGGCTACACCTTC. Full variable domain (remainder filled in from reference TRBV7-9 and TRBJ1-2): DTGVSQNPRHKITKRGQNVTFRCDPISEHNRLYWYRQTLGQGPEFLTYFQNEAQLEKSRLLSDRFSAERPKGSFSTLEIQRTEQGDSAMYLCASSTPGFAPGTNDGYTFGSGTRLTVV.

V usage is TRBV7-6 and J usage is TRBJ2-7, with D tentatively TRBD2 (7 bases). The germline V and J ends were trimmed by 8 bases and 4 bases, with 12 bases remaining between them. CDR3 length equals 12 residues. Per the germline V gene, CDR1 is SGHVS and CDR2 is FNYEAQ. In DNA, the CDR3 is TGTGCCAGCGGGGGGGGGCCTTACGAGCAGTACTTC. It encodes CASGGGPYEQYF.

This clonotype has just a few counts. This chain connects TRBV12-3 or TRBV12-4 to TRBJ1-1; D not resolved. The V end was cut by 7 bases, the J end by 1 base, with 10 bases between. The CDR3 length is 13 residues. This CDR3 is CASTLDGNTEAFF. The DNA of the CDR3 is TGTGCCAGCACCCTGGACGGGAACACTGAAGCTTTCTTT.

This clonotype is medium-sized (0.01 to 0.1%) in the sample. The chain employs TRBV12-3 or TRBV12-4 and TRBJ2-3; D is unresolved. There are 11 residues in the CDR3. Trimming pared 5 bases from V and 6 bases from J, leaving 6 bases between. CDR3 nucleotide sequence: TGTGCCAGCAGTCCGGATGATACGCAGTATTTT. Protein sequence: CASSPDDTQYF.

This sequence joins TRBV7-2 and TRBJ1-2; TRBD1 aligns across 9 bases. CDR3 length: 16 amino acids. Per the germline V gene, CDR1 is SGHTA and CDR2 is FQGNSA. Trimming at V came to 7 bases and at J to 6 bases, leaving 15 bases not matched to a gene. The CDR3 DNA sequence: TGTGCCAGCACCACGCCAGTCCGGGACAGGGTTCATGGCTACACCTTC. Its translation: CASTTPVRDRVHGYTF. Filled out from reference TRBV7-2 and TRBJ1-2, the complete variable domain reads GAGVSQSPSNKVTEKGKDVELRCDPISGHTALYWYRQSLGQGLEFLIYFQGNSAPDKSGLPSDRFSAERTGGSVSTLTIQRTQQEDSAVYLCASTTPVRDRVHGYTFGSGTRLTVV.

This clonotype was counted between two and nine times. The V call is TRBV7-2, the J call TRBJ2-1; D may be TRBD2 (5 bases). V dropped 5 bases and J dropped 7 bases, with 18 bases sitting between them. This CDR3 spans 15 amino acids. CDR1 and CDR2 (germline): SGHTA, FQGNSA. The CDR3 DNA sequence: TGTGCCAGCAGCCGCGGACTCACTCCGGGGAATGAGCAGTTCTTC. Amino acids: CASSRGLTPGNEQFF.

The gene calls are TRBV24-1 and TRBJ2-2; TRBD1 matches 8 bases. With V trimmed by 4 bases and J by 3 bases, 6 bases remained unmatched. Germline V gene sequence: CDR1 KGHDR, CDR2 SFDVKD. The CDR3 runs to 16 residues. The CDR3 DNA is TGTGCCACCAGTGACCCCCAGGGGGCCGACACCGGGGAGCTGTTTTTT. Translated: CATSDPQGADTGELFF.

The genes are TRBV14 and TRBJ2-3; TRBD1 aligns across 11 bases. CDR1 is SGHDN, CDR2 FVKESK, per germline. V shed 4 bases and J 3 bases; nucleotides not matched to a gene: 6. The CDR3 loop spans 16 amino acids. For the CDR3, the DNA is TGTGCCAGCAGCCGGACAGGGGGCTTAAGGACAGATACGCAGTATTTT. This sequence encodes CASSRTGGLRTDTQYF. Based on the CDR3 plus reference TRBV14 and TRBJ2-3, the full variable domain is EAGVTQFPSHSVIEKGQTVTLRCDPISGHDNLYWYRRVMGKEIKFLLHFVKESKQDESGMPNNRFLAERTGGTYSTLKVQPAELEDSGVYFCASSRTGGLRTDTQYFGPGTRLTVL.

This clonotype was seen a few times. The V and J genes are TRBV4-1 and TRBJ1-1; a weak D match, TRBD1 (6 bases). V lost 0 bases to trimming and J lost 3 bases, with 11 bases between them. The germline CDR1 and CDR2 sequences are MGHRA and YSYEKL. The length of the CDR3 is 15 residues. DNA of the CDR3: TGCGCCAGCAGCCAAGATCAGGGGTCGGACACTGAAGCTTTCTTT. It specifies CASSQDQGSDTEAFF.

The chain recombines TRBV29-1 with TRBJ1-1, with TRBD1 matching over 7 bases. The junction had 7 bases not matched to a gene; V was cut back by 7 bases and J by 8 bases. This CDR3 spans 11 amino acids. Germline V gene data show CDR1 as SQVTM and CDR2 as ANQGSEA. This CDR3 reads CSAGDSLEAFF. The CDR3 region has the DNA TGCAGCGCCGGGGACAGCCTCGAAGCTTTCTTT.

The chain links TRBV10-3 to TRBJ1-4, with unresolved D. The CDR3 is 19 amino acids. Germline CDR1 is ENHRY and CDR2 is SYGVKD. The V end was cut by 6 bases, the J end by 8 bases, with 31 bases between. CDR3 bases: TGTGCCATCAGGACCAAACCAACACCCTCGAGGGCCCCTAGGGAAAAACTGTTTTTT. As protein: CAIRTKPTPSRAPREKLFF.